This T cell receptor beta chain was documented in a study of T cells after yellow fever vaccination. Findings and limits, study-wide: The secondary T-cell response peaked on day 5, not day 15, but was weaker.

This clonotype was detected ten times or more. The germline CDR1 and CDR2 sequences are SGHNT and YYREEE (reference sequence). This CDR3 is built from 16 residues. The V and J ends lost 4 bases and 5 bases, in that order; junction bases with no gene match: 13. Template switching by 5'RACE produced TCR cDNA, adding a universal primer site and UMIs. TCRdb fed the 5' RACE reads into MiXCR, producing one record per CDR3 protein. The table includes about 26,000 distinct CDR3 sequences, roughly 4.7% detected once. The chain has TRBV5-4 and TRBJ1-1; 8 bases line up with TRBD1. This clonotype originated in a young man who received the YFV17D yellow fever vaccine. The sequences come from PBMCs, either bulk or a sorted T-cell subset (CD4+, CD8+, memory, or dextramer-sorted; not recorded which), collected on the day of the yellow fever booster vaccination. CDR3 nucleotides: TGTGCCAGCAGCCCCGGACAGGGCGGTTTTACAACTGAAGCTTTCTTT. Translated: CASSPGQGGFTTEAFF.